The 25 T cell receptor beta chains in this list originate from one sample, sequenced in a study of blood T cell repertoires in COVID-19. Method: immunoSEQ multiplex PCR; TCRdb's copy keeps in-frame clones and lacks some. The sample yields 450,000 to 500,000 clones, less than 90% seen once. Material: PBMCs or T cells enriched from blood (not recorded which). The receptors were gathered from a woman aged 55-75 years who had recovered from COVID-19.

The rearrangement uses TRBV2 and TRBJ1-1, with 9 nucleotides matching TRBD1. Germline loops: CDR1 SNHLY, CDR2 FYNNEI. The CDR3 has 16 amino acids. J was trimmed by 3 bases and V by 6 bases; bases with no gene match: 11. Here the CDR3 DNA reads TGTGCCAGCAGGGAGAAACAGGGGGCTGGCTACACTGAAGCTTTCTTT. Encoded protein: CASREKQGAGYTEAFF.

This chain connects TRBV5-1 to TRBJ2-3; D is undetermined. Trimming took 6 bases from V and 8 from J, leaving 16 bases between them. Germline CDR1 and CDR2: SGHRS and YFSETQ. The CDR3 sequence is 13 residues long. CDR3 nucleotides: TGCGCCAGCACCCCCCTTGCCTCTAGTACGCAGTATTTT. It yields the protein CASTPLASSTQYF.

Only a few counts were recorded for this clone. This chain joins TRBV7-2 and TRBJ1-6; TRBD1 is a possible D gene (5 bases). This CDR3 has 15 amino acids. CDR1 and CDR2 from the germline V gene are SGHTA and FQGNSA. The V end was cut by 1 base, the J end by 4 bases, with 8 bases between. The CDR3 DNA reads as TGTGCCAGCAGCTTAGGGGGGACTTATAATTCACCCCTCCACTTT. Its protein product is CASSLGGTYNSPLHF.

The chain couples TRBV25-1 to TRBJ1-1; 7 bases fit TRBD1. V shed 3 bases and J 14 bases; nucleotides not matched to a gene: 9. Germline CDR1 MGHDK, CDR2 SYGVNS. The length of the CDR3 is 12 residues. The CDR3, as DNA: TGTGCCAGCAGTGACCAGACAGGGCCCATATTCTTT. Amino acid sequence: CASSDQTGPIFF.

DNA of the CDR3: TGTGCCAGCAGCCAAGGAGTTGACTCGGTGACAGATACGCAGTATTTT. Its translation: CASSQGVDSVTDTQYF. V and J are TRBV14 and TRBJ2-3, with unresolved D. Trimming removed 1 base from V and 3 bases from J, with 14 bases in between. Germline lookup yields CDR1 SGHDN and CDR2 FVKESK. The CDR3 loop spans 16 amino acids.

The chain has TRBV19 and TRBJ1-6; D is perhaps TRBD1 (6 bases). The germline CDR1 and CDR2 sequences are LNHDA and SQIVND (reference sequence). The CDR3 contains 14 residues. The V gene lost 6 bases and the J gene lost 7 bases, with 13 bases spanning the gap. CDR3 sequence: CASSPWQGNSPLHF. CDR3 nucleotide sequence: TGTGCCAGTAGCCCGTGGCAGGGGAATTCACCCCTCCACTTT. Complete variable domain (other parts from reference TRBV19 and TRBJ1-6): DGGITQSPKYLFRKEGQNVTLSCEQNLNHDAMYWYRQDPGQGLRLIYYSQIVNDFQKGDIAEGYSVSREKKESFPLTVTSAQKNPTAFYLCASSPWQGNSPLHFGNGTRLTVT.

This clone occurred many times. The chain couples TRBV7-6 to TRBJ2-7, with D unresolved. V gave up 5 bases and J gave up 4 bases, with 9 bases separating them. Per germline, CDR1 SGHVS and CDR2 FNYEAQ. There are 12 residues in the CDR3. The CDR3 reads CASSPTEYEQYF. In DNA form, the CDR3 reads TGTGCCAGCAGCCCCACTGAATACGAGCAGTACTTC.

This chain connects TRBV11-2 to TRBJ1-1, with a weak D call TRBD1 (5 bases). The V and J ends lost 8 bases and 0 bases respectively, with 16 bases between them. This CDR3 has 15 amino acids. Germline loops: CDR1 SGHAT, CDR2 FQNNGV. CDR3 sequence: CASRAWGGLNTEAFF. Written as DNA, the CDR3 is TGTGCCAGCCGAGCTTGGGGGGGTCTGAACACTGAAGCTTTCTTT.

The chain couples TRBV5-6 to TRBJ2-1, with TRBD1 identical over 8 bases. CDR3 length equals 15 residues. With V trimmed by 4 bases and J by 7 bases, 10 bases remained unmatched. Germline V gene sequence: CDR1 SGHDT, CDR2 YYEEEE. The CDR3 DNA is TGTGCCAGCAGCCTGGGGACAGGCCGGTGGAATGAGCAGTTCTTC. As protein: CASSLGTGRWNEQFF.

This clone appeared a single time. The CDR3, as DNA: TGTGCCTGGGGCCCGGGGGGAAGCACTGAAGCTTTCTTT. Translation gives CAWGPGGSTEAFF. The chain couples TRBV30 to TRBJ1-1; perhaps TRBD1 as D (5 bases). Germline lookup yields CDR1 GTSNPN and CDR2 SVGIG (reference sequence). The CDR3 spans 13 residues. V was cut by 5 bases and J by 4 bases, with 14 bases left in between.

The chain couples TRBV2 to TRBJ2-1; maybe TRBD2 (6 bases). CDR3 length: 14 amino acids. The V and J ends lost 3 bases and 9 bases respectively, with 15 bases between them. Germline CDR1 and CDR2: SNHLY and FYNNEI. The DNA of the CDR3 is TGTGCCAGCAGTGACGCATCTAGCGTCGGTGAGCAGTTCTTC. This gives the protein CASSDASSVGEQFF.

The chain couples TRBV6-5 to TRBJ2-7, with 8 bases matching TRBD2. J was trimmed by 0 bases and V by 7 bases; bases with no gene match: 8. This CDR3 is built from 15 residues. Germline CDR1 reads MNHEY; CDR2 reads SVGAGI. CDR3 nucleotide sequence: TGTGCCAGCACCAAGTTCGGGGGGGACTCCTACGAGCAGTACTTC. It encodes CASTKFGGDSYEQYF.

The V gene is TRBV19, the J gene TRBJ1-2; 10 nucleotides align to TRBD1. From germline, CDR1 is LNHDA and CDR2 SQIVND (reference sequence). The CDR3 runs to 14 residues. The V gene end was trimmed by 5 bases and the J gene end by 6 bases; junction bases not matched to a gene: 6. The CDR3 bases are TGTGCCAGTAGTCCAGACAGGGGGCAAGATGGCTACACCTTC. Its translation: CASSPDRGQDGYTF.

The V and J genes are TRBV5-5 and TRBJ2-7; D may be TRBD2 (7 bases). The CDR3 runs to 17 residues. V was trimmed by 4 bases and J by 1 base, leaving 21 bases between them. Germline lookup yields CDR1 SGHKS and CDR2 YYEKEE (reference sequence). CDR3 protein: CASSPTRGGQLSYEQYF. CDR3 DNA: TGTGCCAGCAGCCCGACTCGCGGGGGCCAGCTGTCCTACGAGCAGTACTTC.

The genes are TRBV5-1 and TRBJ1-3; 7 nucleotides align to TRBD1. This CDR3 has 17 amino acids. Germline V gene lookup returns CDR1 SGHRS and CDR2 YFSETQ. Trimming at V came to 0 bases and at J to 4 bases, leaving 10 bases not matched to a gene. CDR3 coding DNA: TGCGCCAGCAGCTTGGAATATTCGAGGGGGCCAGGAAACACCATATATTTT. This codes for CASSLEYSRGPGNTIYF.

This chain connects TRBV6-5 to TRBJ1-5, with D unclear. This CDR3 has 15 residues. Trimming cost V 6 bases and J 1 base, with 13 bases left between them. Germline CDR1 reads MNHEY; CDR2 reads SVGAGI. CDR3 DNA: TGTGCCAGCAGGAAAGACACTGGAAGCAATCAGCCCCAGCATTTT. This sequence encodes CASRKDTGSNQPQHF.

The chain carries TRBV9 and TRBJ1-3, with 12 bases fitting TRBD1. This CDR3 has 19 amino acids. J gave up 5 bases and V 4 bases, and 16 bases lay outside the gene matches. Germline CDR1 and CDR2: SGDLS and YYNGEE. Written as DNA, the CDR3 is TGTGCCAGCAGCCCCCGTCCCGGGACAGGGGGCGGTACGAGAAACACCATATATTTT. Its translation is CASSPRPGTGGGTRNTIYF.

The DNA of the CDR3 is TGTGCCAGCAGTTACGCGTACAATGAGCAGTTCTTC. Translating it yields CASSYAYNEQFF. This chain connects TRBV6-2 or TRBV6-3 to TRBJ2-1; D is unclear. Per germline, CDR1 MNHEY and CDR2 SVGEGT. V was pared by 2 bases and J by 4 bases, with 3 bases between. The CDR3 loop spans 12 amino acids.

This chain joins TRBV5-6 and TRBJ1-4; D gene ambiguous. This CDR3 has 14 residues. The V and J ends lost 4 bases and 6 bases respectively, with 13 bases between them. Germline values: CDR1 SGHDT, CDR2 YYEEEE. CDR3 in amino acids: CASSPGGPYEKLFF. CDR3 in DNA: TGTGCCAGCAGCCCCGGCGGTCCCTATGAAAAACTGTTTTTT.

This clone has a single count. This sample includes further DNA sequences coding for the same CDR3. V and J are TRBV7-9 and TRBJ1-3; D is uncertain. CDR3 length equals 13 residues. CDR1 is SEHNR, CDR2 FQNEAQ, per germline (reference sequence). The V end lost 5 bases, the J end lost 0 bases, and 5 bases lay between the germline ends. The CDR3 DNA reads TGTGCCAGCAGCCCCTCCTCTGGAAACACCATATATTTT. Protein product: CASSPSSGNTIYF. The variable domain in full, completed from reference TRBV7-9 and TRBJ1-3, reads DTGVSQNPRHKITKRGQNVTFRCDPISEHNRLYWYRQTLGQGPEFLTYFQNEAQLEKSRLLSDRFSAERPKGSFSTLEIQRTEQGDSAMYLCASSPSSGNTIYFGEGSWLTVV.

This clone was seen once. The chain recombines TRBV3-1 (or the pseudogene TRBV3-2) with TRBJ1-2; 7 bases map to TRBD1. The germline gives CDR1 LGHDT, CDR2 YNNKEL (reference sequence). J was trimmed by 5 bases and V by 1 base; bases with no gene match: 4. This CDR3 comprises 14 residues. CDR3 residues: CASSQGQGIYGYTF. In nucleotides, the CDR3 is TGTGCCAGCAGCCAAGGACAGGGTATTTATGGCTACACCTTC.

The chain couples TRBV5-1 to TRBJ2-1, with 9 bases identical to TRBD1. After removal of 4 bases from V and 4 bases from J, the junction contained 6 bases not matched to a gene. Germline lookup yields CDR1 SGHRS and CDR2 YFSETQ. This CDR3 comprises 15 residues. In DNA form, the CDR3 reads TGCGCCAGCAGCCCCGACGGACAGGGGTACAATGAGCAGTTCTTC. Encoded protein: CASSPDGQGYNEQFF.

V and J are TRBV19 and TRBJ1-5; D remains ambiguous. The CDR3 runs to 15 residues. Per germline, CDR1 LNHDA and CDR2 SQIVND (reference sequence). V was cut by 1 base and J by 6 bases, with 13 bases left in between. CDR3 DNA sequence: TGTGCCAGTAGTATAGGGGCGGGTTGGCGTCAGCCCCAGCATTTT. Translating it yields CASSIGAGWRQPQHF.

The chain links TRBV5-4 to TRBJ2-2, with D perhaps TRBD1 (6 bases). CDR1 SGHNT and CDR2 YYREEE come from the germline V gene (reference sequence). CDR3 length: 14 amino acids. V lost 3 bases to trimming and J lost 4 bases, with 10 bases between them. For the CDR3, the DNA is TGTGCCAGCAGCTCACAGGGTTTCACCGGGGAGCTGTTTTTT. It specifies CASSSQGFTGELFF.

This chain connects TRBV6-6 to TRBJ2-3; 15 bases map to TRBD2. The germline gives CDR1 MNHNY, CDR2 SVGAGI (reference sequence). V trimming: 6 bases; J trimming: 0 bases; junction bases outside the gene matches: 13. CDR3 length: 20 amino acids. This chain's CDR3 is CASSPSGTSGGRISTDTQYF. The CDR3 nucleotides read TGTGCCAGCAGCCCCTCCGGGACTAGCGGGGGGCGTATTAGCACAGATACGCAGTATTTT.